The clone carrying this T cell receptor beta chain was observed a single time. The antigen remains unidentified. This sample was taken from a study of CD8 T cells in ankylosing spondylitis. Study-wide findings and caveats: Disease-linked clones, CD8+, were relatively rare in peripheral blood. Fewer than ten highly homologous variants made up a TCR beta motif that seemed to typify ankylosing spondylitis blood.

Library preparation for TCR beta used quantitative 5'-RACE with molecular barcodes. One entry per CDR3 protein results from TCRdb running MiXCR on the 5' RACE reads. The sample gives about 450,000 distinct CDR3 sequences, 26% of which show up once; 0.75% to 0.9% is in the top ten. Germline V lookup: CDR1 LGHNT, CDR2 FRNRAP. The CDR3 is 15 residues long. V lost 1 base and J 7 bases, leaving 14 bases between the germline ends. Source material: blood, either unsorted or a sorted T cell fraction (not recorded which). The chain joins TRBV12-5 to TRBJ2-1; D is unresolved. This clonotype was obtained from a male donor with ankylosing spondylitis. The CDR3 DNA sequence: TGTGCTAGTGGTTTGGGGGCCGCCGGGCCGAATGAGCAGTTCTTC. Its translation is CASGLGAAGPNEQFF.